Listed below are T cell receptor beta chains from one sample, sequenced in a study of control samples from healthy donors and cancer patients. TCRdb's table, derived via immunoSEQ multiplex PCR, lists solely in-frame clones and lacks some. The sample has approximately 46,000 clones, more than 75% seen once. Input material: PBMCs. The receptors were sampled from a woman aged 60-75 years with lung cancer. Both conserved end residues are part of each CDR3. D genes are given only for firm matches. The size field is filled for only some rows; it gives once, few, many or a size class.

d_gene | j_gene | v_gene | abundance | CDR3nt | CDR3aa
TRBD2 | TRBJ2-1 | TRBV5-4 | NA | TGTGCCAGCAGCCCAACCACAACTAGCGGGGGTAATGAGCAGTTCTTC | CASSPTTTSGGNEQFF
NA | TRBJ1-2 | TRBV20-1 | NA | TGCAGTGCGCGAAGGGACTATGGCTACACCTTC | CSARRDYGYTF
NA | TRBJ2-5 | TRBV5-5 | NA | TGTGCCAGCAGCTTGGGAGTAGAACAAGAGACCCAGTACTTC | CASSLGVEQETQYF
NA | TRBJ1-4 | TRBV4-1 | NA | TGCGCCAGCAGCCAAGATCCGGGGGGGAATGGAGAAAAACTGTTTTTT | CASSQDPGGNGEKLFF
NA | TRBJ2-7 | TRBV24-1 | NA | TGTGCCACCGGTGGGGCCGACAAATACGAGCAGTACTTC | CATGGADKYEQYF
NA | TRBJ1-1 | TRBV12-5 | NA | TGTGCTAGTGGTTTGGGAATCTTGGCAGGGAACACTGAAGCTTTCTTT | CASGLGILAGNTEAFF
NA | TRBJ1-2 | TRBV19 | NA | TGTGCCAGTAGCCCCGGACGGCTAGGCTACACCTTC | CASSPGRLGYTF
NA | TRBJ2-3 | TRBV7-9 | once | TGTGCCAGCAGCTTAGGGGACGGGAGCTCAGATACGCAGTATTTT | CASSLGDGSSDTQYF
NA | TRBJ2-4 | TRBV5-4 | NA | TGTGCCAGCAGCTTGGCGGAGACTAGGGGGAAAACCCTAGCCAAAAACATTCAGTACTTC | CASSLAETRGKTLAKNIQYF
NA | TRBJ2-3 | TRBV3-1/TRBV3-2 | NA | TGTGCCAGCAGCCCCCCCGGACCTCTGTCAGATACGCAGTATTTT | CASSPPGPLSDTQYF
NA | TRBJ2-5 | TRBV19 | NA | TGTGCCAGTAGTCCCAGGGGACAAGAGACCCAGTACTTC | CASSPRGQETQYF
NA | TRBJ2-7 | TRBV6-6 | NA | TGTGCCAGCAGTTGGGCCCTATCCTACGAGCAGTACTTC | CASSWALSYEQYF
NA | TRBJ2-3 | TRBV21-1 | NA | TGTGCCAGCAGCAAGACTGGTTCTTTGGAACAGGGGGCGCAAGAAGGCTCCACAGATACGCAGTATTTT | CASSKTGSLEQGAQEGSTDTQYF
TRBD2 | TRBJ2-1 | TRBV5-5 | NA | TGTGCCAGCAGCTTGGGACTAGCAAGGGACAATGAGCAGTTCTTC | CASSLGLARDNEQFF
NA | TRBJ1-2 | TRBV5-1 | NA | TGCGCCAGCAGCGTTGTGGGGGGTAGTTATGGCTACACCTTC | CASSVVGGSYGYTF
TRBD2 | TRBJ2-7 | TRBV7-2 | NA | TGTGCCAGCAGCTTAGATAGCGGGGTAGCCTACGAGCAGTACTTC | CASSLDSGVAYEQYF
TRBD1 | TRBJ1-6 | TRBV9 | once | TGTGCCAGCAGCCGGACAGGCAGCTCCTATAATTCACCCCTCCACTTT | CASSRTGSSYNSPLHF
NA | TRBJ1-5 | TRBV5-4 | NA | TGTGCCAGCAGCCCCAGAGGTGGTCAGCCCCAGCATTTT | CASSPRGGQPQHF
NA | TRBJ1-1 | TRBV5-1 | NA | TGCGCCAGCAGCTTGGCCCCCCCGGCCACTGAAGCTTTCTTT | CASSLAPPATEAFF
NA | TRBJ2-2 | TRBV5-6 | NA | TGTGCCAGCAGCTTGTATCTCGGGGAGCTGTTTTTT | CASSLYLGELFF
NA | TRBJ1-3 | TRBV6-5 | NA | TGTGCCAGCAGCCACGGGACACCCCATGGAAACACCATATATTTT | CASSHGTPHGNTIYF
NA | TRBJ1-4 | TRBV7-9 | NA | TGTGCCAGCAGCTTAGGGTCAGAAAAACTGTTTTTT | CASSLGSEKLFF
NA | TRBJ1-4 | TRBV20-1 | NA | TGCAGTGCTAGTCAGGGACGAATAGAAGAAAAACTGTTTTTT | CSASQGRIEEKLFF
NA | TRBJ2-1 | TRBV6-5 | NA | TGTGCCAGCAGAATTGGGACAAGTAGGGACAATGAGCAGTTCTTC | CASRIGTSRDNEQFF
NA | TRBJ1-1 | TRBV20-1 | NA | TGCAGTGCTAGTATTAGGAGGGATGAAGCTTTCTTT | CSASIRRDEAFF
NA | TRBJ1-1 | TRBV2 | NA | TGTGCCAGCAGTGCCCCAGGTTACAACACTGAAGCTTTCTTT | CASSAPGYNTEAFF
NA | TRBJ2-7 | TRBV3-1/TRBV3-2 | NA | TGTGCCAGCAGCCAAGAAGGGACCCCTGCCTACGAGCAGTACTTC | CASSQEGTPAYEQYF
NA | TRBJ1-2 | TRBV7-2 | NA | TGTGCCAGCAGCTTAGGGCTTAACTATGGCTACACCTTC | CASSLGLNYGYTF
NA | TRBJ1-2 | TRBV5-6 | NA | TGTGCCAGCACTAAGACAGTCTATGGCTACACCTTC | CASTKTVYGYTF
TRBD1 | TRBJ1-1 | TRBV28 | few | TGTGCCAGCAGATTGGGGACAGTCGGCACTGAAGCTTTCTTT | CASRLGTVGTEAFF
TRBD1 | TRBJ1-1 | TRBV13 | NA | TGTGCCAGCAGCTTGACAGGGTACACTGAAGCTTTCTTT | CASSLTGYTEAFF
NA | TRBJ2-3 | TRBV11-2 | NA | TGTGCCAGCAGCTTAGATCTAACGGGAGTTAGCACAGATACGCAGTATTTT | CASSLDLTGVSTDTQYF
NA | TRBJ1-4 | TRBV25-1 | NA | TGTGCCAGCAGTGAATATAGTTCATGGGCTAATGAAAAACTGTTTTTT | CASSEYSSWANEKLFF
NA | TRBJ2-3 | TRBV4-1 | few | TGCGCCAGCAGCCAACCGGGCTTCAGCACAGATACGCAGTATTTT | CASSQPGFSTDTQYF
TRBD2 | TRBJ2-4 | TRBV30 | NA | TGTGCCTGGAGTGTACGGGTCGGAGCGGGATTTAACATTCAGTACTTC | CAWSVRVGAGFNIQYF
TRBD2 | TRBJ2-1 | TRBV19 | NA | TGTGCCAGTAGTATGGGGACTAGTAGGGGAGGTGAGCAGTTCTTC | CASSMGTSRGGEQFF
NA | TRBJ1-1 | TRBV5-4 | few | TGTGCCTCAGGAGGACACTTGAACACTGAAGCTTTCTTT | CASGGHLNTEAFF
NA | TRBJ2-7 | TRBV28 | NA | TGTGCCAGCAGTTCGTATGACGAGCAGTACTTC | CASSSYDEQYF
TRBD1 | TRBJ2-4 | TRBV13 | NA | TGTGCCAGCAGCATCCTAAGACAGGGAAGATCCAAAAACATTCAGTACTTC | CASSILRQGRSKNIQYF
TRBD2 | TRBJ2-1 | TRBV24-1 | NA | TGTGCCACCAGTTTTGCGGGAGCAGGGTACAATGAGCAGTTCTTC | CATSFAGAGYNEQFF
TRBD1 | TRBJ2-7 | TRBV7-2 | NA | TGTGCCAGCAGCTTCGGGGGACAGGGGTTCGGCTACGAGCAGTACTTC | CASSFGGQGFGYEQYF
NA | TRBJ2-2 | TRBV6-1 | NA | TGTGCCAGCAGTGAAGGGACTTACCCTTTTGGGGGGGAGCTGTTTTTT | CASSEGTYPFGGELFF
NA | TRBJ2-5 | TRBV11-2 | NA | TGTGCCAGCAGCCGAGAGGTCGAGACCCAGTACTTC | CASSREVETQYF
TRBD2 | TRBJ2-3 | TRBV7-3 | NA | TGTGCCAGCAGCTTAAGGCCTAGCGGACTAGATACGCAGTATTTT | CASSLRPSGLDTQYF
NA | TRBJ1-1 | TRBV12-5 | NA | TGTGCTAGTGGTCCCGGTTTTAGGGAGCCGAACACTGAAGCTTTCTTT | CASGPGFREPNTEAFF